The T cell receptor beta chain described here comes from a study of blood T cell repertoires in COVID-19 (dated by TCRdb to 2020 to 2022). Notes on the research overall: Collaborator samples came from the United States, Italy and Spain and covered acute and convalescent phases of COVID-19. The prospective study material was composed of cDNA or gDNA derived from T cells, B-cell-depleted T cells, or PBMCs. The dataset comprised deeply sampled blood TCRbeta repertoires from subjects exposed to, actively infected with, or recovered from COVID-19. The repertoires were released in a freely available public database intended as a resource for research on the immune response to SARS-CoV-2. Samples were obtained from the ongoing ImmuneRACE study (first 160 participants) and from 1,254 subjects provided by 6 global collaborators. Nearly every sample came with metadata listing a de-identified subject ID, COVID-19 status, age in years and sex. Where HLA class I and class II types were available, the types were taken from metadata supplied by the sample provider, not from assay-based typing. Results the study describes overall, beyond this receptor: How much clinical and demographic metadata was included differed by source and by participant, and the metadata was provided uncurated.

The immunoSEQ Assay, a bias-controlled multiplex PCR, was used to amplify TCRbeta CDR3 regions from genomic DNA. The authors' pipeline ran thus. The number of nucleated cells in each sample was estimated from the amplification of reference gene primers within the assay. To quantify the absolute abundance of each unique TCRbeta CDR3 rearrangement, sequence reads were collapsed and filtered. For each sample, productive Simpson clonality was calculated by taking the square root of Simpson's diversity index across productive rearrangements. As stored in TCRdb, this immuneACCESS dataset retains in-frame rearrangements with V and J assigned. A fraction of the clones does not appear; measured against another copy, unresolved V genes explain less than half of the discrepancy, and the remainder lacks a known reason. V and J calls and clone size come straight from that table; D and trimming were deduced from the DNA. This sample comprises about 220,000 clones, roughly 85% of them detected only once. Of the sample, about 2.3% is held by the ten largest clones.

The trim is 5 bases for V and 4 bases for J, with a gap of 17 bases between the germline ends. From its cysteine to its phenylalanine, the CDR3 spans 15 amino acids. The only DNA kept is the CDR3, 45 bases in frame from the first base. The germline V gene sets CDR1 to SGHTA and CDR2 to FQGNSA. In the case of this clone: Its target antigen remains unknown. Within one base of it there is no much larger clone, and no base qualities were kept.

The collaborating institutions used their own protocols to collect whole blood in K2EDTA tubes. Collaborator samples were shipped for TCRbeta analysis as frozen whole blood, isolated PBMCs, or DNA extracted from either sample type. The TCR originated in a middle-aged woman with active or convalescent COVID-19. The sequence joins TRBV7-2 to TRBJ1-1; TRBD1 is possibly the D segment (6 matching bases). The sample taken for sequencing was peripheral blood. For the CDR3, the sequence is CASSLQGSRSTEAFF. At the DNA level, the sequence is TGTGCCAGCAGCCTACAGGGTTCAAGGAGCACTGAAGCTTTCTTT.